Ten or more counts support the clone carrying this T cell receptor (beta chain). For repertoire sequencing, the TCR beta CDR3 regions were amplified from RNA transcripts. First-round RT-PCR employed HTBI primers, with a second-round multiplex PCR after it. TCRdb reprocessed the multiplex PCR reads with MiXCR, giving one entry per CDR3 protein. The repertoire consists of more than 1,000,000 distinct CDR3 sequences, with less than 45% occurring once and the leading ten covering 11%. The record originates from a study of Graves' ophthalmopathy and Graves' hyperthyroidism. This CDR3 spans 16 amino acids. With 3 bases clipped from V and 3 bases from J, the junction kept 5 bases outside the gene matches. The germline V gene encodes CDR1 SGHTA and CDR2 FQGNSA.

This chain links TRBV7-2 with TRBJ1-5, with TRBD1 matching over 10 bases. The receptor was derived from an adult man with Graves' hyperthyroidism. Material: peripheral blood or thyroid tissue (not recorded which). Here the CDR3 DNA reads TGTGCCAGCAGCTTGGGGGACAGGGGACTCAATCAGCCCCAGCATTTT. Residues: CASSLGDRGLNQPQHF.